A selection of T cell receptor beta chains follows, all from one sample in a study of T-cell reconstitution after alpha-beta-depleted transplantation in children. TCRdb fed the PCR reads into MiXCR, producing one record per CDR3 protein. The data show more than 400,000 distinct CDR3 sequences, around two fifths seen once. Source: PBMCs, taken before TCRalphabeta/CD19-depleted stem cell transplant. Receptors originate from a girl aged 2 to 10 with aplastic anemia, due to receive a stem cell transplant. Each CDR3 is given with its conserved first and last residue. The order of the fields is clone size, D gene, V gene, J gene, CDR3 protein, CDR3 DNA. A D gene is named only where the DNA matches it firmly. Rows may omit the clone size; those that give it use once, few, many or a size class.

NA	NA	TRBV12-3/TRBV12-4	TRBJ2-4	CASSLMVENIQYF	TGTGCCAGCAGTTTGATGGTGGAAAACATTCAGTACTTC
few	NA	TRBV6-2/TRBV6-3	TRBJ2-2	CASRQGGNGELFF	TGTGCCAGCAGACAGGGGGGGAACGGGGAGCTGTTTTTT
NA	NA	TRBV6-5	TRBJ2-7	CASAAQTEQYF	TGTGCCAGCGCGGCACAGACCGAGCAGTACTTC
NA	NA	TRBV7-9	TRBJ2-7	CASSFGQQAYEQYF	TGTGCCAGCAGCTTCGGACAGCAAGCCTACGAGCAGTACTTC
NA	NA	TRBV29-1	TRBJ1-5	CSVGHSSNQPQHF	TGCAGCGTTGGTCATAGTAGCAATCAGCCCCAGCATTTT
NA	NA	TRBV20-1	TRBJ2-1	CSARGASYNEQFF	TGCAGTGCTAGAGGAGCGTCCTACAATGAGCAGTTCTTC
NA	NA	TRBV18	TRBJ2-3	CASSPQLADTQYF	TGTGCCAGCTCACCACAATTAGCAGATACGCAGTATTTT
few	NA	TRBV5-1	TRBJ2-3	CASTLMGGTDTQYF	TGCGCCAGCACACTAATGGGGGGCACAGATACGCAGTATTTT
NA	NA	TRBV20-1	TRBJ2-1	CSASKGLEGEQFF	TGCAGTGCTAGTAAGGGCCTAGAAGGTGAGCAGTTCTTC
NA	TRBD2	TRBV20-1	TRBJ2-3	CCATETSGESVTDTQYF	TGCTGTGCTACCGAGACTAGCGGGGAGAGTGTCACAGATACGCAGTATTTT
NA	TRBD1	TRBV28	TRBJ2-3	CASSLTFTGTGSPSTDTQYF	TGTGCCAGCAGTTTAACGTTTACGGGGACAGGATCTCCTAGCACAGATACGCAGTATTTT
NA	NA	TRBV5-4	TRBJ2-5	CASSDAGGTQYF	TGTGCCAGCAGCGACGCAGGAGGGACCCAGTACTTC
few	TRBD2	TRBV20-1	TRBJ2-7	CSAYGTSGSAHEQYF	TGCAGTGCTTATGGGACTAGCGGGAGTGCCCACGAGCAGTACTTC
NA	NA	TRBV25-1	TRBJ2-7	CASSEGIQSEQYF	TGTGCCAGCAGTGAGGGGATTCAGAGCGAGCAGTACTTC
NA	NA	TRBV20-1	TRBJ2-7	CSVSGASYEQYF	TGCAGTGTATCAGGGGCTTCCTACGAGCAGTACTTC
few	NA	TRBV7-6	TRBJ2-3	CASSEESAPDTQYF	TGTGCCAGCAGCGAGGAGTCAGCGCCAGATACGCAGTATTTT
NA	NA	TRBV5-1	TRBJ2-7	CASSLASGLAGPTYEQYF	TGCGCCAGCAGCTTGGCCTCAGGACTGGCGGGGCCTACCTACGAGCAGTACTTC
NA	NA	TRBV5-1	TRBJ2-7	CASSLAAYSSYEQYF	TGCGCCAGCAGCTTAGCGGCCTATAGCTCCTACGAGCAGTACTTC
many	TRBD2	TRBV20-1	TRBJ2-3	CSAQLREGRDTQYF	TGCAGTGCTCAACTCCGGGAGGGGCGAGATACGCAGTATTTT
few	TRBD2	TRBV20-1	TRBJ2-1	CSARHSGTVGNEQFF	TGCAGTGCTAGACATAGCGGGACTGTTGGCAATGAGCAGTTCTTC
NA	NA	TRBV5-5	TRBJ2-2	CASSLIVGAGTGELFF	TGTGCCAGCAGCTTAATCGTGGGGGCAGGAACCGGGGAGCTGTTTTTT
NA	NA	TRBV9	TRBJ1-1	CASSVDRVAFF	TGTGCCAGCAGCGTAGATCGGGTAGCTTTCTTT
NA	TRBD1	TRBV5-5	TRBJ1-2	CASSLKGAYGYTF	TGTGCCAGCAGCTTGAAGGGGGCCTATGGCTACACCTTC
NA	NA	TRBV20-1	TRBJ2-6	CSAQDSGTVDSGANVLTF	TGCAGTGCCCAAGATTCCGGGACTGTCGACTCTGGGGCCAACGTCCTGACTTTC
NA	NA	TRBV25-1	TRBJ2-7	CASSAGGGGESEQYF	TGTGCCAGCAGTGCCGGGGGAGGAGGGGAAAGCGAGCAGTACTTC
NA	NA	TRBV6-6	TRBJ1-5	CASSNTYQPQHF	TGTGCCAGCAGCAACACGTATCAGCCCCAGCATTTT
NA	NA	TRBV24-1	TRBJ2-4	CATSAAQGAKNIQYF	TGTGCCACCAGTGCAGCCCAAGGGGCCAAAAACATTCAGTACTTC
few	NA	TRBV5-5	TRBJ1-1	CASSRGPLINTEAFF	TGTGCCAGCAGCCGAGGACCTCTGATAAACACTGAAGCTTTCTTT
once	NA	TRBV5-1	TRBJ2-1	CASSLGQPFDEQFF	TGCGCCAGCAGCTTGGGACAGCCGTTCGATGAGCAGTTCTTC
few	NA	TRBV5-4	TRBJ2-7	CASSVTRDYEQYF	TGTGCCAGCAGCGTGACCCGGGACTACGAGCAGTACTTC
many	NA	TRBV5-6	TRBJ2-5	CASSLTVSRETQYF	TGTGCCAGCAGCCTGACTGTATCCAGGGAGACCCAGTACTTC
few	NA	TRBV6-1	TRBJ2-1	CASRRDSSTGNNEQFF	TGTGCCAGCAGAAGAGACAGTTCTACGGGTAACAATGAGCAGTTCTTC
many	NA	TRBV12-3/TRBV12-4	TRBJ2-2	CASSYRDGVGELFF	TGTGCCAGCAGTTACCGGGACGGCGTGGGGGAGCTGTTTTTT
few	TRBD2	TRBV4-2	TRBJ2-3	CASSPVAGAEADTQYF	TGTGCCAGCAGCCCTGTAGCGGGAGCGGAGGCAGATACGCAGTATTTT
many	NA	TRBV28	TRBJ1-5	CASSWPRTNQPQHF	TGTGCCAGCAGTTGGCCCAGAACCAATCAGCCCCAGCATTTT
many	NA	TRBV10-3	TRBJ2-7	CAIRGSYEQYF	TGTGCCATCAGAGGGTCCTACGAGCAGTACTTC
few	NA	TRBV3-1	TRBJ2-7	CASSQGGALSEQYF	TGTGCCAGCAGCCAAGGGGGGGCACTCTCCGAGCAGTACTTC
few	NA	TRBV9	TRBJ1-1	CASSAQAGGNTEAFF	TGTGCCAGCAGCGCTCAGGCCGGCGGGAACACTGAAGCTTTCTTT
NA	TRBD2	TRBV20-1	TRBJ2-1	CSALLANEQFF	TGCAGTGCTTTACTAGCGAATGAGCAGTTCTTC
NA	TRBD2	TRBV5-5	TRBJ2-5	CASSAPGTSGETQYF	TGTGCCAGCAGCGCACCCGGGACTAGCGGTGAGACCCAGTACTTC
NA	TRBD1	TRBV7-8	TRBJ1-6	CASSLWDSYSPLHF	TGTGCCAGCAGCTTATGGGACAGCTATTCACCCCTCCACTTT
NA	TRBD1	TRBV29-1	TRBJ1-1	CSVSGQRDTEAFF	TGCAGCGTTTCGGGACAGAGGGACACTGAAGCTTTCTTT
NA	NA	TRBV5-1	TRBJ2-7	CASSLAWAGPFYEQYF	TGCGCCAGCAGCTTGGCCTGGGCGGGGCCCTTCTACGAGCAGTACTTC
once	NA	TRBV9	TRBJ2-5	CASSVGGGSEETQYF	TGTGCCAGCAGCGTAGGAGGCGGGTCGGAGGAGACCCAGTACTTC
NA	NA	TRBV20-1	TRBJ2-1	CSATGLRSSYNEQFF	TGCAGTGCTACGGGACTCCGAAGCTCCTACAATGAGCAGTTCTTC
NA	TRBD1	TRBV7-6	TRBJ2-4	CASSLATGATKNIQYF	TGTGCCAGCAGCTTAGCTACAGGGGCGACCAAAAACATTCAGTACTTC
NA	NA	TRBV29-1	TRBJ1-5	CSVAGPNHQPQHF	TGCAGCGTTGCTGGGCCTAATCATCAGCCCCAGCATTTT
NA	TRBD2	TRBV28	TRBJ2-1	CASTPSGRAGFWKFF	TGTGCCAGCACCCCAAGCGGGAGGGCCGGGTTTTGGAAGTTCTTC
NA	NA	TRBV5-1	TRBJ2-4	CASSVTQGTLAKNIQYF	TGCGCCAGCAGCGTAACTCAGGGGACCCTAGCCAAAAACATTCAGTACTTC
few	NA	TRBV12-5	TRBJ1-1	CASGLVTAKAFF	TGTGCTAGTGGTTTGGTAACAGCTAAAGCTTTCTTT
NA	NA	TRBV11-2	TRBJ1-4	CASSLGLTNEKLFF	TGTGCCAGCAGCCTCGGACTAACTAATGAAAAACTGTTTTTT
NA	TRBD1	TRBV5-1	TRBJ1-2	CASSLGDRDGYTF	TGCGCCAGCAGCTTAGGCGACAGGGATGGCTACACCTTC
many	TRBD1	TRBV11-2	TRBJ1-2	CASSLGPTQGRRGYGYTF	TGTGCCAGCAGCTTAGGCCCTACACAGGGGAGGAGGGGCTATGGCTACACCTTC
NA	NA	TRBV20-1	TRBJ1-1	CSASQWTALAFF	TGCAGTGCTAGTCAGTGGACGGCCCTGGCTTTCTTT
many	NA	TRBV3-1	TRBJ1-1	CASSQGSRGRTEAFF	TGTGCCAGCAGCCAAGGGAGCCGGGGGCGCACTGAAGCTTTCTTT